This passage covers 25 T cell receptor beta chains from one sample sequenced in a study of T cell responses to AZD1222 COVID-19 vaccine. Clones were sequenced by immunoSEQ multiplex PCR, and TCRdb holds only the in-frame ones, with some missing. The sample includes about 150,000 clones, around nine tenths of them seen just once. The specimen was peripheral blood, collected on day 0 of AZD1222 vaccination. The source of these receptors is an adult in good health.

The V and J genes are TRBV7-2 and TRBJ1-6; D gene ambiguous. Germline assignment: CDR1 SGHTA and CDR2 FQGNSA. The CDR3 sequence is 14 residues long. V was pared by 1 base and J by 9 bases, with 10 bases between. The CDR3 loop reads CASSLVPEGSPLHF. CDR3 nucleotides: TGTGCCAGCAGCTTAGTGCCTGAGGGTTCACCCCTCCACTTT.

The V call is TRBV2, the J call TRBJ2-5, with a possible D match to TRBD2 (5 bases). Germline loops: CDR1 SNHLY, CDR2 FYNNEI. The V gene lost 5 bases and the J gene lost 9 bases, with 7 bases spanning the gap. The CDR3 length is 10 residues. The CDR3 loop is CASSLAAQYF. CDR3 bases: TGTGCCAGCAGTCTAGCAGCCCAGTACTTC.

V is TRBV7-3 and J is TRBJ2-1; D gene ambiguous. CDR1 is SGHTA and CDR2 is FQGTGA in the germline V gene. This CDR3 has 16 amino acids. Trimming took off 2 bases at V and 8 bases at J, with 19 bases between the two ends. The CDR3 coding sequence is TGTGCCAGCAGCTTAGTTCACGGAGCCTTGGGGTATGAGCAGTTCTTC. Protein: CASSLVHGALGYEQFF. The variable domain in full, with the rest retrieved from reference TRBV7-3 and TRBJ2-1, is GAGVSQTPSNKVTEKGKYVELRCDPISGHTALYWYRQSLGQGPEFLIYFQGTGAADDSGLPNDRFFAVRPEGSVSTLKIQRTERGDSAVYLCASSLVHGALGYEQFFGPGTRLTVL.

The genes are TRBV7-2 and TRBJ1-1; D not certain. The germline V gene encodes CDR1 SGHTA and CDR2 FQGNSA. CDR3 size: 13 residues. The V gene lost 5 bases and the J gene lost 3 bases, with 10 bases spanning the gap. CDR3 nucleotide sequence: TGTGCCAGCAGCAACACTAAAGACACTGAAGCTTTCTTT. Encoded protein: CASSNTKDTEAFF.

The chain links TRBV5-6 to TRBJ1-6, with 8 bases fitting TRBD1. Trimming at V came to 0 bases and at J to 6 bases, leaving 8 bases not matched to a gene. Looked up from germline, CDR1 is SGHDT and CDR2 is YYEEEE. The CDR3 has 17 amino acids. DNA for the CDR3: TGTGCCAGCAGCTTGGAGGTAGGACAGGGCGTTAATTCACCCCTCCACTTT. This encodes CASSLEVGQGVNSPLHF.

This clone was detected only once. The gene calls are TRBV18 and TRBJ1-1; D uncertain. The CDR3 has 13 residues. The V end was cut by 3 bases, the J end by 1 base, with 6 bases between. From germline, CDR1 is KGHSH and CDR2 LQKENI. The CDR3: CASSPGANTEAFF. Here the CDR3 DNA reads TGTGCCAGCTCACCCGGCGCGAACACTGAAGCTTTCTTT.

CDR3: CASSLVGTAVYTQYF. DNA of the CDR3: TGTGCCAGCAGCTTAGTGGGGACAGCCGTTTATACGCAGTATTTT. This chain uses TRBV11-3 with TRBJ2-3; 7 bases fit TRBD1. The V gene end was trimmed by 1 base and the J gene end by 7 bases; junction bases not matched to a gene: 8. CDR1 and CDR2 from the germline V gene are SGHNT and YENEEA. The CDR3 has 15 amino acids.

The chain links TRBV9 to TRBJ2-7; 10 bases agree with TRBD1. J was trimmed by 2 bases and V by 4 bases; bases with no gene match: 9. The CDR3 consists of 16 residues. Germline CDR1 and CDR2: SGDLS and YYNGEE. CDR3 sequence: CASSPGQGFPPYEQYF. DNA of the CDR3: TGTGCCAGCAGCCCGGGACAGGGGTTTCCCCCCTACGAGCAGTACTTC.

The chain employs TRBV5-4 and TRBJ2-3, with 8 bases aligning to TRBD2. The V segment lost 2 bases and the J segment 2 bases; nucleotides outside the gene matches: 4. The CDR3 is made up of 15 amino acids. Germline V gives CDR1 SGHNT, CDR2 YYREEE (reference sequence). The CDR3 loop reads CASSFAGGNTDTQYF. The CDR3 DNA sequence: TGTGCCAGCAGCTTCGCGGGGGGAAACACAGATACGCAGTATTTT.

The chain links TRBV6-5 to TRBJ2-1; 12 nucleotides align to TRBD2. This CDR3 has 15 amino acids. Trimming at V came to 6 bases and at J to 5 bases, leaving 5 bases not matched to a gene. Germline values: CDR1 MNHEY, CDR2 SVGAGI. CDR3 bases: TGTGCCAGCAGGTTACTAGCGGGGGGTCACAATGAGCAGTTCTTC. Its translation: CASRLLAGGHNEQFF.

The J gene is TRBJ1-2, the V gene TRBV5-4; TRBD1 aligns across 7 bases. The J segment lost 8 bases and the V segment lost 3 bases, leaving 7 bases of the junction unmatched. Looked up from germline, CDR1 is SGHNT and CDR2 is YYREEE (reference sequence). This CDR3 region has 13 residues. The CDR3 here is CASSSDRVYGYTF. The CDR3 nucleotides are TGTGCCAGCAGCTCCGACAGGGTGTACGGCTACACCTTC.

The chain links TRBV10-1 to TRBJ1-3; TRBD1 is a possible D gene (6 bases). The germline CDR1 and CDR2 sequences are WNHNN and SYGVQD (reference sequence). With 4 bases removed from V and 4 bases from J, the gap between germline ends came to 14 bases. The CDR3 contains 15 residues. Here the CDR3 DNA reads TGCGCCAGCAGTGTCACGAGGGGGTACGGAAACACCATATATTTT. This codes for CASSVTRGYGNTIYF.

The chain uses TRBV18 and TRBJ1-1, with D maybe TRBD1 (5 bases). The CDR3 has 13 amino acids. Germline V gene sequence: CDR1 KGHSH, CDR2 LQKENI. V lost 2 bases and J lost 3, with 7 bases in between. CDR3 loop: CASSPKQDTEAFF. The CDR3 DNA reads TGTGCCAGCTCACCAAAACAGGACACTGAAGCTTTCTTT.

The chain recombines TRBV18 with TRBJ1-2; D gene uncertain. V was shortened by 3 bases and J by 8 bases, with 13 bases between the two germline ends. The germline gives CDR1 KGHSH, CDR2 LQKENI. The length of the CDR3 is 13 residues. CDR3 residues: CASSPDRSLGYTF. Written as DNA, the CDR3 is TGTGCCAGCTCACCTGATCGGTCGTTAGGCTACACCTTC.

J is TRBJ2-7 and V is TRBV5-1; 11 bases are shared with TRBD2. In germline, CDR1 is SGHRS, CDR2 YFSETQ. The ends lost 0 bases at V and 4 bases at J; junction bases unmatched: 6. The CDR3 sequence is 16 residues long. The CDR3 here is CASSLVTSGRGYEQYF. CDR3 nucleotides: TGCGCCAGCAGCTTGGTCACTAGCGGGAGAGGGTACGAGCAGTACTTC.

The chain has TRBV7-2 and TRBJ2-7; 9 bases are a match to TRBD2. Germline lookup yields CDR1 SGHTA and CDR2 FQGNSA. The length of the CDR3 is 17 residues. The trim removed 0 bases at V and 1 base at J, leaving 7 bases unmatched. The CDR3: CASSLARGGLRSYEQYF. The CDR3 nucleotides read TGTGCCAGCAGCTTAGCGCGGGGGGGGCTAAGATCCTACGAGCAGTACTTC.

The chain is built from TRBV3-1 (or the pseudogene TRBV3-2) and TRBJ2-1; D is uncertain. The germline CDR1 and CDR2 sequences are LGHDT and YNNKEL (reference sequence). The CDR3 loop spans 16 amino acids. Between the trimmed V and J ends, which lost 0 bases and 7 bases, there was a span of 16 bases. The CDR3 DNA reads TGTGCCAGCAGCCAAGATGACCAACCCCTAAGGAATGAGCAGTTCTTC. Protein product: CASSQDDQPLRNEQFF.

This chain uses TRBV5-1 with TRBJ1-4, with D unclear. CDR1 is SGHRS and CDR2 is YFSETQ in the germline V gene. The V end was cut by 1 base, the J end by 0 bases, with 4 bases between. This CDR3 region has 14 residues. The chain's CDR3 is CASSLFATNEKLFF. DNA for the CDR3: TGCGCCAGCAGCTTGTTCGCAACTAATGAAAAACTGTTTTTT.

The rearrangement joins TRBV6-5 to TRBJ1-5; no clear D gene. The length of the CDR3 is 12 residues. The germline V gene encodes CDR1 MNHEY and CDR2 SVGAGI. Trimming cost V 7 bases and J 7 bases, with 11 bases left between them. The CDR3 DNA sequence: TGTGCCAGCACGGACGGGGTACAGCCCCAGCATTTT. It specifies CASTDGVQPQHF.

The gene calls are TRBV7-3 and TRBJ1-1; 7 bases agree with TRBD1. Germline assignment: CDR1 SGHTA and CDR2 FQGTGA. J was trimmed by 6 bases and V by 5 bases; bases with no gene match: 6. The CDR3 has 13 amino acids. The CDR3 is CASSQDRVAEAFF. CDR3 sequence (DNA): TGTGCCAGCAGCCAAGACAGGGTGGCTGAAGCTTTCTTT.

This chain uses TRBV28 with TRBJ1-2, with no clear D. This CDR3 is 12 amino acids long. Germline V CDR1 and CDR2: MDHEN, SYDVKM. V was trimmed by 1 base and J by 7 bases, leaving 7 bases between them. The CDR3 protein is CASSLLEAGYTF. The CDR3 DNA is TGTGCCAGCAGTTTATTGGAGGCTGGCTACACCTTC.

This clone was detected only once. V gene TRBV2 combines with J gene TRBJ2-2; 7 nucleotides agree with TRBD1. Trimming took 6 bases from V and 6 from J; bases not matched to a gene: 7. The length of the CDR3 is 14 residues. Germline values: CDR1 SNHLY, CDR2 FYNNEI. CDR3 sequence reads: CASRPGTAAGELFF. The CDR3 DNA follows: TGTGCCAGCAGACCCGGGACAGCGGCCGGGGAGCTGTTTTTT.

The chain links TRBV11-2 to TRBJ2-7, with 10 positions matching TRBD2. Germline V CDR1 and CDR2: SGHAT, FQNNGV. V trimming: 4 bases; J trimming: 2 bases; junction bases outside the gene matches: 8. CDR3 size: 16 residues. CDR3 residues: CASSSLAGGRTYEQYF. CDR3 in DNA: TGTGCCAGCAGCTCGTTAGCGGGGGGAAGGACCTACGAGCAGTACTTC.

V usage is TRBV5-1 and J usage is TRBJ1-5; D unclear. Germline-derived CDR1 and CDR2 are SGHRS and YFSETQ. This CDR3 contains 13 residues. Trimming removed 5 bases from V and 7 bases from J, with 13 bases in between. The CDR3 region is CASSSDGVQPQHF. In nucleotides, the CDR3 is TGCGCCAGCAGTTCGGATGGGGTACAGCCCCAGCATTTT.

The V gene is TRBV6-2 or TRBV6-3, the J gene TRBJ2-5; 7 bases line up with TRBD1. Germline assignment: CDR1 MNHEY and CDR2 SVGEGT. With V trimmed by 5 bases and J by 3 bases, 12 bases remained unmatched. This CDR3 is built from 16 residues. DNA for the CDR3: TGTGCCAGCAGTCGAGAAGGGACAGAAGATAAAGAGACCCAGTACTTC. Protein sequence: CASSREGTEDKETQYF.